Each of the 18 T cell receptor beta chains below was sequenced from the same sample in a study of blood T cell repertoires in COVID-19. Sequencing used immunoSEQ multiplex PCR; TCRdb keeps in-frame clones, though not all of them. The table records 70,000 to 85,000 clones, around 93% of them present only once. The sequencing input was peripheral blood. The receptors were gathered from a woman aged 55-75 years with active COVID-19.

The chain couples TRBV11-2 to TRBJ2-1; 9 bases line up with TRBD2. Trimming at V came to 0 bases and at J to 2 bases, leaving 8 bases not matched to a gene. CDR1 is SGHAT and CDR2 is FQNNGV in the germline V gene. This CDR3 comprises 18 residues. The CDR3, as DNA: TGTGCCAGCAGCTTAGATCTTAGCGGGAGTTTCGCCTACAATGAGCAGTTCTTC. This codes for CASSLDLSGSFAYNEQFF.

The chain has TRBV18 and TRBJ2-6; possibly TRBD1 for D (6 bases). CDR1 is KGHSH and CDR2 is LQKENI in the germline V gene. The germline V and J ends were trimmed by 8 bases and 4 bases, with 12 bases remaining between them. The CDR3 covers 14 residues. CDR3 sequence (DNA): TGTGCCAGCCAGAGGGGGTCCGGGGCCAACGTCCTGACTTTC. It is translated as CASQRGSGANVLTF.

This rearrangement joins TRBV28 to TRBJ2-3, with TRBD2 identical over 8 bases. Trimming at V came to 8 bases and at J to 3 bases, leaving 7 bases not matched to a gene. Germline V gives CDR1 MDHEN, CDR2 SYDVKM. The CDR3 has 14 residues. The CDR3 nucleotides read TGTGCCAGCGGCGAAGCGGGAGTTACAGATACGCAGTATTTT. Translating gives CASGEAGVTDTQYF.

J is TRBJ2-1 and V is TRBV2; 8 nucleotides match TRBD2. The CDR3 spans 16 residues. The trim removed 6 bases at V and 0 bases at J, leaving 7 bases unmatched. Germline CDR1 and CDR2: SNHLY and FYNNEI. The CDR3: CASRLAGWSSYNEQFF. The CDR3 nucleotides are TGTGCCAGCAGGCTAGCGGGCTGGAGCTCCTACAATGAGCAGTTCTTC.

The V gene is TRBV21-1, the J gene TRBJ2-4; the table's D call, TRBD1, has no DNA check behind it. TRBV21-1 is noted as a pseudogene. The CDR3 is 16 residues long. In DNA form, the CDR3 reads TGTGCCAGCAAAGGTGAACAGGGAGAAGCCAAAAACATTCAGTACTTC. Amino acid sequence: CASKGEQGEAKNIQYF.

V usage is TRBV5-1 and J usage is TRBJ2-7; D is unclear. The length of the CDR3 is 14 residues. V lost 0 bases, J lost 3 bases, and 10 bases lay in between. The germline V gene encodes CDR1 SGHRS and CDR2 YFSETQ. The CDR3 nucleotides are TGCGCCAGCAGCTTGGGTCCACTACTCTACGAGCAGTACTTC. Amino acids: CASSLGPLLYEQYF.

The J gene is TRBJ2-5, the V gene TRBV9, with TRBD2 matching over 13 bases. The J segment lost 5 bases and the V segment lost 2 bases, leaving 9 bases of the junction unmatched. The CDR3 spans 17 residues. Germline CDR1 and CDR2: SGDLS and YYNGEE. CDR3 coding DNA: TGTGCCAGCAGCGTGGGACTAGCGGGAAGGGTTGGGGAGACCCAGTACTTC. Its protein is CASSVGLAGRVGETQYF.

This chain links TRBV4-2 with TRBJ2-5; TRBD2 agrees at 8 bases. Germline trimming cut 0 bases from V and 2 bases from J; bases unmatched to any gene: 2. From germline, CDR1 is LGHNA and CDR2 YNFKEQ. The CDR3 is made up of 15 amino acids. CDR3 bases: TGTGCCAGCAGCCAAGAATCGGGGGGGCAAGAGACCCAGTACTTC. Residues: CASSQESGGQETQYF.

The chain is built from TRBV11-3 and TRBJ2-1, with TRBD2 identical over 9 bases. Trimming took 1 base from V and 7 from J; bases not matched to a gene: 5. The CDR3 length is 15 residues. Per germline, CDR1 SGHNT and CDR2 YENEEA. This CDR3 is CASSLGAGGWNEQFF. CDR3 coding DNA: TGTGCCAGCAGCTTAGGAGCGGGAGGTTGGAATGAGCAGTTCTTC.

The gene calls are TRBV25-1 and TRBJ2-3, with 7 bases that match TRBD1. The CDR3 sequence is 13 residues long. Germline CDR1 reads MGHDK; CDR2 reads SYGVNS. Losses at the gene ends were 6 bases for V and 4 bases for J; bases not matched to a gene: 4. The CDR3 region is CASRTGAADTQYF. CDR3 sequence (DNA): TGTGCCAGCAGAACAGGGGCGGCAGATACGCAGTATTTT.

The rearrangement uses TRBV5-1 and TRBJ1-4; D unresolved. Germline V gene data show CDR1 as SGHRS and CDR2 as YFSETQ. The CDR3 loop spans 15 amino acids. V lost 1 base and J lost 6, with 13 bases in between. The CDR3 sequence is CASSLNPGRDEKLFF. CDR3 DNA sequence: TGCGCCAGCAGCTTGAATCCCGGCCGGGATGAAAAACTGTTTTTT.

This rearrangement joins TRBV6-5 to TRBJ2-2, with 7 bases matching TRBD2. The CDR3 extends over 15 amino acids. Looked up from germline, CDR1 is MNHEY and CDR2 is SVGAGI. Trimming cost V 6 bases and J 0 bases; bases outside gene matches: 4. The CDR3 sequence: CASSAGVSNTGELFF. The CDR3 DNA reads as TGTGCCAGCAGCGCGGGGGTATCGAACACCGGGGAGCTGTTTTTT.

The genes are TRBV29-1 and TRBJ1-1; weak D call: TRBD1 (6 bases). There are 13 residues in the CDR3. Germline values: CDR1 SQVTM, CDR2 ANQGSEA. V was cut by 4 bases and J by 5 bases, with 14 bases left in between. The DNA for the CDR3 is TGCAGCGTTGGATCGACAGGTGGGACTGAAGCTTTCTTT. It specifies CSVGSTGGTEAFF.

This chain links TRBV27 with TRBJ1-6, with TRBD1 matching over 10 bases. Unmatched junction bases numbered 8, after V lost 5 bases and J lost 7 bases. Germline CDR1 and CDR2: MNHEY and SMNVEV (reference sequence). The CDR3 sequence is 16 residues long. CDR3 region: CASSPRDRGRNSPLHF. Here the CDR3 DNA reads TGTGCCAGCAGTCCCCGGGACAGGGGACGGAATTCACCCCTCCACTTT.

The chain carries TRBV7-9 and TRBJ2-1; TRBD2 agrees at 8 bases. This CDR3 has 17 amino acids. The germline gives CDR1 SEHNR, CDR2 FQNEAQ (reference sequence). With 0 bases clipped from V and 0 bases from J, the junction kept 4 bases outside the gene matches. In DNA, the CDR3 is TGTGCCAGCAGCTTAGCCCCTGCGGGAGGCTCCTACAATGAGCAGTTCTTC. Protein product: CASSLAPAGGSYNEQFF.

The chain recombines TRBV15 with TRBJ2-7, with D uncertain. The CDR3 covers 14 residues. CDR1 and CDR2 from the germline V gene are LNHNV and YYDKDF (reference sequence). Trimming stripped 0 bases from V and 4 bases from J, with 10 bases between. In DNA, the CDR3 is TGTGCCACCAGCAGAGAAATCTCGGGTTACGAGCAGTACTTC. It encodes CATSREISGYEQYF.

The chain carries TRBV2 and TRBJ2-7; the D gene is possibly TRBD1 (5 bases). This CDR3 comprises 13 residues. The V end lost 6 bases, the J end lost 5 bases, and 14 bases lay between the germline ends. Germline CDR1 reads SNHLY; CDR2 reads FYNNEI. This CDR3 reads CASRFQGSHEQYF. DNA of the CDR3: TGTGCCAGCAGATTTCAGGGTTCCCACGAGCAGTACTTC. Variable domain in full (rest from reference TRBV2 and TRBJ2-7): EPEVTQTPSHQVTQMGQEVILRCVPISNHLYFYWYRQILGQKVEFLVSFYNNEISEKSEIFDDQFSVERPDGSNFTLKIRSTKLEDSAMYFCASRFQGSHEQYFGPGTRLTVT.

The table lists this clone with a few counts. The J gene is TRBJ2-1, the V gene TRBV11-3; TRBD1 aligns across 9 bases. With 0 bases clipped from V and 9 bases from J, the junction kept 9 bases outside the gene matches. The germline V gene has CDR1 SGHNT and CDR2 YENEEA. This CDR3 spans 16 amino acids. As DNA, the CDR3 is TGTGCCAGCAGCTTAGAGGGGACAGGGTTACTTAGTGAGCAGTTCTTC. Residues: CASSLEGTGLLSEQFF.